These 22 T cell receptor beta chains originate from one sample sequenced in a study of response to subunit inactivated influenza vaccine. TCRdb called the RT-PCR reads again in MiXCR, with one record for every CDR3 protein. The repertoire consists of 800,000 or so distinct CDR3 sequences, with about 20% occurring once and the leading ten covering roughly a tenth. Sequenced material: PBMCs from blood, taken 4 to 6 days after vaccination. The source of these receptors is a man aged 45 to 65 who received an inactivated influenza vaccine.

CDR3 DNA: TGCAGTGCCCTAGACTACCCTGGAGCTTTCTTT. Translated, it gives CSALDYPGAFF. The genes are TRBV20-1 and TRBJ1-1, with D hard to call. The CDR3 is made up of 11 amino acids. CDR1 and CDR2 from the germline V gene are DFQATT and SNEGSKA (reference sequence). The germline V and J ends were trimmed by 6 bases and 10 bases, with 15 bases remaining between them.

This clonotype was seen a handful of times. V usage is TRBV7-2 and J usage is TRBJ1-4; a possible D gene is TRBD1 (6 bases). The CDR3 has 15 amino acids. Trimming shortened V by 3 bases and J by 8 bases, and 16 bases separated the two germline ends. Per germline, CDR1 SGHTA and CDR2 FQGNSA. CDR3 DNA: TGTGCCAGCAGCTTTCGGGGGCGAGAAGGGGAAAAACTGTTTTTT. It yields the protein CASSFRGREGEKLFF.

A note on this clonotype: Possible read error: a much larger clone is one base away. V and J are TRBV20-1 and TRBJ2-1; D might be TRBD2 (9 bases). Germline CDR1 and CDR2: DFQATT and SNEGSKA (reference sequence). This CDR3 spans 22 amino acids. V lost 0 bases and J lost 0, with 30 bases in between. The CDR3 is CSARDWGDRSRTSVFSYNEQFF. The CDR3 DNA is TGCAGTGCTAGAGATTGGGGGGACAGGAGTAGGACTAGCGTCTTCTCCTACAATGAGCAGTTCTTC.

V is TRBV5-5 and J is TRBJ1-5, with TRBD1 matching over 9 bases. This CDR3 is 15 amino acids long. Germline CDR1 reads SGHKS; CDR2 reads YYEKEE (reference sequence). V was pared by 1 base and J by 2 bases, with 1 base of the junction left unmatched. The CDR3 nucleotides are TGTGCCAGCAGCTTGAGGGACAGGGGCAATCAGCCCCAGCATTTT. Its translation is CASSLRDRGNQPQHF.

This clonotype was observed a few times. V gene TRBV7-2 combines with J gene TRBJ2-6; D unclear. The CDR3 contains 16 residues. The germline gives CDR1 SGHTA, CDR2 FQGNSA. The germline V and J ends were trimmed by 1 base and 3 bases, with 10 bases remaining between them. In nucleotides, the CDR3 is TGTGCCAGCAGCTTAGTAGCCCTTTTTGGGGCCAACGTCCTGACTTTC. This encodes CASSLVALFGANVLTF.

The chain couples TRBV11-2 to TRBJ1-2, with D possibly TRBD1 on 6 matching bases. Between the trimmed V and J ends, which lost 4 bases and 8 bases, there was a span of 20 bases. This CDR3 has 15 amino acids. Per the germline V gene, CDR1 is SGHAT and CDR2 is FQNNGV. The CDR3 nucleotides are TGTGCCAGCAGCTGGAACAGTGGACAGTATCCGGGCTACACCTTC. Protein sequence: CASSWNSGQYPGYTF.

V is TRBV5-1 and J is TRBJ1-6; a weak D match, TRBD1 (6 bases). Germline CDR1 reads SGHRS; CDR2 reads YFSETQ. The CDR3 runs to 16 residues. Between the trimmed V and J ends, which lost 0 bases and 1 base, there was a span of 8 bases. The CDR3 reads CASSLAGESYNSPLHF. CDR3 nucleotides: TGCGCCAGCAGCTTGGCAGGGGAGTCCTATAATTCACCCCTCCACTTT.

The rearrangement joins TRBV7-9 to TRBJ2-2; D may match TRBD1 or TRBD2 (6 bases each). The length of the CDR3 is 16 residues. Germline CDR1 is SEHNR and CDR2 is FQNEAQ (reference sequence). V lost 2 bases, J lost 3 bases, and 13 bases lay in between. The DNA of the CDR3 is TGTGCCAGCAGCTTAAAGGGGGGACGGCACACCGGGGAGCTGTTTTTT. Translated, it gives CASSLKGGRHTGELFF.

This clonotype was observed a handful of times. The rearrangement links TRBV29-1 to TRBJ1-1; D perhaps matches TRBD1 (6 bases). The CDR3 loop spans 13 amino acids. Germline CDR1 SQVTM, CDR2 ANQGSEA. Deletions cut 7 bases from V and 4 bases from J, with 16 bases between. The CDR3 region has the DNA TGCAGCGGCTCACAGGGAGCGGGCACTGAAGCTTTCTTT. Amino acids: CSGSQGAGTEAFF.

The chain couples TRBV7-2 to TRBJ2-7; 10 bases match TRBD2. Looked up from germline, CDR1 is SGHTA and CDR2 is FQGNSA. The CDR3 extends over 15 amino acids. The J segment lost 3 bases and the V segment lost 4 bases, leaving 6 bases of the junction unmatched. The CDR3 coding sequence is TGTGCCAGCAGCTGGGAGACTAGCGGGTTCTACGAGCAGTACTTC. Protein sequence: CASSWETSGFYEQYF.

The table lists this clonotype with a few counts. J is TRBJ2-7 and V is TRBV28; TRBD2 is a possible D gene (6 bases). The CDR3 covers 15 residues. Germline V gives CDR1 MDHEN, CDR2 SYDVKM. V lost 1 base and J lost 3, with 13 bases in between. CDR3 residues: CASSLSWRGDYEQYF. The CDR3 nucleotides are TGTGCCAGCAGTTTATCATGGCGGGGCGACTACGAGCAGTACTTC.

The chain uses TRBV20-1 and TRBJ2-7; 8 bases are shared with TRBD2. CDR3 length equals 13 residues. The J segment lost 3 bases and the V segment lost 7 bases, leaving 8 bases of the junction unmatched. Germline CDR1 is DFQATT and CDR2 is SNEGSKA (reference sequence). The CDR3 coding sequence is TGCAGTGTTATTAGAGCGGGAGTCTACGAGCAGTACTTC. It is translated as CSVIRAGVYEQYF.

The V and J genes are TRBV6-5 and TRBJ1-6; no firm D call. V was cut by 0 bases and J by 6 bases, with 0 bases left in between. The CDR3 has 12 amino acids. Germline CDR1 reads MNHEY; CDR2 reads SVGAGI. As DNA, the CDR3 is TGTGCCAGCAGTTACTCTAATTCACCCCTCCACTTT. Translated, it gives CASSYSNSPLHF.

CDR3 sequence: CSAPPGDRVQETQYF. For the CDR3, the DNA is TGCAGTGCGCCGCCCGGGGATAGGGTCCAAGAGACCCAGTACTTC. This chain connects TRBV20-1 to TRBJ2-5; D possibly corresponds to TRBD2 (5 bases). The CDR3 runs to 15 residues. Looked up from germline, CDR1 is DFQATT and CDR2 is SNEGSKA (reference sequence). V was pared by 6 bases and J by 1 base, with 18 bases between.

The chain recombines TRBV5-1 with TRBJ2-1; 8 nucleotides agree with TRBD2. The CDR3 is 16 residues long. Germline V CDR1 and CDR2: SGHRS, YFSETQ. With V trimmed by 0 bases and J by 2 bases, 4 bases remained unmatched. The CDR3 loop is CASSLGGTRTYNEQFF. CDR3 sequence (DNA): TGCGCCAGCAGCTTGGGTGGGACTAGAACCTACAATGAGCAGTTCTTC. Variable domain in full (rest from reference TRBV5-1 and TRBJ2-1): KAGVTQTPRYLIKTRGQQVTLSCSPISGHRSVSWYQQTPGQGLQFLFEYFSETQRNKGNFPGRFSGRQFSNSRSEMNVSTLELGDSALYLCASSLGGTRTYNEQFFGPGTRLTVL.

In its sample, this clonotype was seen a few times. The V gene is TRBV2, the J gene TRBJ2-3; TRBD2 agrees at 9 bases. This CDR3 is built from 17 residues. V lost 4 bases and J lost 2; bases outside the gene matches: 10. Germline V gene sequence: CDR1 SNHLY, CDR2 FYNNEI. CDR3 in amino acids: CASSGWRGGRVTDTQYF. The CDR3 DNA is TGTGCCAGCAGTGGATGGCGGGGGGGCCGAGTCACAGATACGCAGTATTTT.

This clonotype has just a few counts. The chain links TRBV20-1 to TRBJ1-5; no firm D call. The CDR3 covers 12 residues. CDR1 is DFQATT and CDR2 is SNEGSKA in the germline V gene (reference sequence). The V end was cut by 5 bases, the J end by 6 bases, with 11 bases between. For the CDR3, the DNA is TGCAGTGCTCGCCTGGGTGGTCAGCCCCAGCATTTT. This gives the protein CSARLGGQPQHF.

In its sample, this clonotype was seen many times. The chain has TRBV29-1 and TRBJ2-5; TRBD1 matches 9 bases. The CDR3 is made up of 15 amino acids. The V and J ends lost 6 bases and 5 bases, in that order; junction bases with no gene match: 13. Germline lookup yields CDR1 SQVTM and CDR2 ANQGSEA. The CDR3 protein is CSVETGTGFLETQYF. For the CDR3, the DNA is TGCAGCGTGGAAACCGGGACAGGGTTTTTGGAGACCCAGTACTTC.

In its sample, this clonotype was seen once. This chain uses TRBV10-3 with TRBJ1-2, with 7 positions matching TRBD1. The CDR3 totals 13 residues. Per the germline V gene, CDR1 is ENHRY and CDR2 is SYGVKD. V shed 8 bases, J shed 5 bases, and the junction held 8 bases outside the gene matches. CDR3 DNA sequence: TGTGCCATCTATATTACAGGGGCGTATGGCTACACCTTC. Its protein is CAIYITGAYGYTF.

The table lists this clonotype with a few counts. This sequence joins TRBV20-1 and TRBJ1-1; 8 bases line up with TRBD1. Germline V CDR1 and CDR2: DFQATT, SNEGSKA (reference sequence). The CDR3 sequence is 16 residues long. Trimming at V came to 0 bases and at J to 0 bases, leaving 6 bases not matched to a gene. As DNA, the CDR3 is TGCAGTGCTAGAGATCAGAGGGGACAGGTGAACACTGAAGCTTTCTTT. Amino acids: CSARDQRGQVNTEAFF.

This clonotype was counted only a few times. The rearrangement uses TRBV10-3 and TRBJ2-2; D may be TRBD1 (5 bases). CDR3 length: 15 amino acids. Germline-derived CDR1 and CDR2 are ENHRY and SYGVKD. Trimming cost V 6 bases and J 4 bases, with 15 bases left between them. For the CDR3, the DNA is TGTGCCATCAGGAATGGGGCAGTCCCCACCGGGGAGCTGTTTTTT. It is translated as CAIRNGAVPTGELFF.

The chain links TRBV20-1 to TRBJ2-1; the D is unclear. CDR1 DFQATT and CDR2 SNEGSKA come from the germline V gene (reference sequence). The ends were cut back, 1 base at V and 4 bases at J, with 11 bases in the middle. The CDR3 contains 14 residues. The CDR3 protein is CSARVYSEYNEQFF. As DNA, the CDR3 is TGCAGTGCTAGAGTCTATTCCGAATACAATGAGCAGTTCTTC.